The present TCR beta chain was sequenced within a study of blood T cell repertoires in COVID-19. Turning to the study itself: Collection of acute and convalescent COVID-19 samples took place in the United States, Italy and Spain. PBMCs, B-cell-depleted T cells, or T cells were the source of the cDNA or gDNA that made up the material.

With respect to this clone: Distinct nucleotide sequences in the sample also encode this CDR3.

Germline V gives CDR1 LGHDT, CDR2 YNNKEL (reference sequence). The length of the CDR3 is 13 residues. Trimming took off 1 base at V and 1 base at J, with 5 bases between the two ends. Methods used by the authors: Reference gene primers were amplified, and this amplification served to estimate nucleated cell counts. Generated by immunoSEQ multiplex PCR, the TCRdb table keeps only in-frame clones and is missing some. Clone size and the V and J calls come from that table; the DNA yielded D and trimming. In the table there are fewer than 400,000 clones, around nine tenths of which are singletons. The specimen was peripheral blood. This clonotype was obtained from a human donor in a cohort sampled during active COVID-19. The rearrangement uses TRBV3-1 (or the pseudogene TRBV3-2) and TRBJ2-7; maybe TRBD2 (5 bases). CDR3 sequence (DNA): TGTGCCAGCAGCCAAGCGGGGTCCTACGAGCAGTACTTC. It translates to CASSQAGSYEQYF.